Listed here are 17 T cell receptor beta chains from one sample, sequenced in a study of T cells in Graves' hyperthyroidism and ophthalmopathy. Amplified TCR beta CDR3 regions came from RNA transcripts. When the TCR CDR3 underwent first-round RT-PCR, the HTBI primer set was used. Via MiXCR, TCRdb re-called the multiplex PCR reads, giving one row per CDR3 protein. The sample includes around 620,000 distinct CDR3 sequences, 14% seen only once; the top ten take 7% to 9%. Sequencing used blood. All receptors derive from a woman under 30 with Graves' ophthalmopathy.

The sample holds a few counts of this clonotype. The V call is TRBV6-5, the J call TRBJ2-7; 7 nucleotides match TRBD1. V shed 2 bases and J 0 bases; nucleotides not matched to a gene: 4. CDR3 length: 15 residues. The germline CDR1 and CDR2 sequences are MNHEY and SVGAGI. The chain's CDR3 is CASSYGTAYSYEQYF. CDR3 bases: TGTGCCAGCAGTTACGGGACAGCTTACTCCTACGAGCAGTACTTC.

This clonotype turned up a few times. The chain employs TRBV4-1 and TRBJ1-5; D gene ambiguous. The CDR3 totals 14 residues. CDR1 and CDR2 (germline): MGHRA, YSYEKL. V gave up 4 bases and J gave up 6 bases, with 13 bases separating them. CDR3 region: CASSPYVVGQPQHF. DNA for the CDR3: TGCGCCAGCAGCCCTTATGTGGTGGGTCAGCCCCAGCATTTT.

The DNA of the CDR3 is TGTGCCACCAGGAGGGACAGATTTGGCTACACCTTC. Translating it yields CATRRDRFGYTF. The chain uses TRBV19 and TRBJ1-2; 7 nucleotides match TRBD1. The germline V gene has CDR1 LNHDA and CDR2 SQIVND (reference sequence). J was trimmed by 7 bases and V by 10 bases; bases with no gene match: 9. The CDR3 extends over 12 amino acids.

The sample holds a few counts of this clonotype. CDR3 amino acids: CASSPSNGPNNSPLHF. The CDR3 bases are TGTGCCAGCTCACCATCTAACGGACCTAATAATTCACCCCTCCACTTT. The chain carries TRBV18 and TRBJ1-6, with D unresolved. Germline values: CDR1 KGHSH, CDR2 LQKENI. The germline V and J ends were trimmed by 2 bases and 5 bases, with 13 bases remaining between them. The CDR3 consists of 16 residues.

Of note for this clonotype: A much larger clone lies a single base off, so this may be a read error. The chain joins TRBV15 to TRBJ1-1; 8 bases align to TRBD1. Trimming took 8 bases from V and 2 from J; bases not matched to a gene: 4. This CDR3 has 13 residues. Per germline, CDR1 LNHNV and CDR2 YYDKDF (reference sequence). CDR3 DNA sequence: TGTGCCACCCGACAGGGGCGAAACACTGAAGCTTTCTTT. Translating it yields CATRQGRNTEAFF.

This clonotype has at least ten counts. The CDR3 coding sequence is TGTGCCAGCAGTGAAGAGGGACCCTATGGCTACACCTTC. The encoded protein is CASSEEGPYGYTF. The chain carries TRBV2 and TRBJ1-2, with D tentatively TRBD1 (5 bases). Germline V gene sequence: CDR1 SNHLY, CDR2 FYNNEI. Trimming left V 1 base short and J 4 bases short, with 7 bases between. CDR3 length equals 13 residues.

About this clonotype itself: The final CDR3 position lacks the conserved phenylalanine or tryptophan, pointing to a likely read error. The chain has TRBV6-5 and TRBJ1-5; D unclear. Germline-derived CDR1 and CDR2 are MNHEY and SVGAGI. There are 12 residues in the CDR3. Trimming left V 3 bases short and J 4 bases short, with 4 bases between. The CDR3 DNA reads TGTGCCAGCAGTTATCAAAATCAGCCCCAGCATTCT. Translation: CASSYQNQPQHS.

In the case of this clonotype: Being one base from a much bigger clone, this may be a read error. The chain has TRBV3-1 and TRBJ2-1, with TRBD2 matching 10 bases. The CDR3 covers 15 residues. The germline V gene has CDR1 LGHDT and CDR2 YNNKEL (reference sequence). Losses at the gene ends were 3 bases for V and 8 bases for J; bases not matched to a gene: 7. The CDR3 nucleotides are TGTGCCAGCAGCCACAGAATAGCGGGAGGATATGAGCAGTTCTTC. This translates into CASSHRIAGGYEQFF.

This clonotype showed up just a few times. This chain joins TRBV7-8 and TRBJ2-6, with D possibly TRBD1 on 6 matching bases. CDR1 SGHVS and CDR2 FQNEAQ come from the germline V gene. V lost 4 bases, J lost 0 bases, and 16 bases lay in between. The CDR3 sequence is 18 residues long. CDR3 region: CASSSPGQFFSGANVLTF. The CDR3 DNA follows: TGTGCCAGCAGCTCACCTGGACAGTTTTTCTCTGGGGCCAACGTCCTGACTTTC.

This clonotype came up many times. In nucleotides, the CDR3 is TGTGCCAGCATCCGCCTCTATGGACAGGTGTCTGGCTACACCTTC. This encodes CASIRLYGQVSGYTF. V is TRBV28 and J is TRBJ1-2; TRBD1 matches at 7 bases. The CDR3 covers 15 residues. Germline V lookup: CDR1 MDHEN, CDR2 SYDVKM. The trim removed 7 bases at V and 7 bases at J, leaving 15 bases unmatched.

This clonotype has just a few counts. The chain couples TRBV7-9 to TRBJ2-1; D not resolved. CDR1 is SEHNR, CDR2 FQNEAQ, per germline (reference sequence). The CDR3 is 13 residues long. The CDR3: CAVVLISYNEQFF. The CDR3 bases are TGTGCTGTTGTTTTGATATCCTACAATGAGCAGTTCTTC.

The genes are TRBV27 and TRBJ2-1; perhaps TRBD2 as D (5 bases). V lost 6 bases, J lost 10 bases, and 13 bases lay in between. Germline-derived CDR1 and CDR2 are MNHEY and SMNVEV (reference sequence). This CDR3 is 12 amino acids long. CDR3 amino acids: CASSDLTGEQFF. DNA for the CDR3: TGTGCCAGCAGCGACCTAACGGGGGAGCAGTTCTTC.

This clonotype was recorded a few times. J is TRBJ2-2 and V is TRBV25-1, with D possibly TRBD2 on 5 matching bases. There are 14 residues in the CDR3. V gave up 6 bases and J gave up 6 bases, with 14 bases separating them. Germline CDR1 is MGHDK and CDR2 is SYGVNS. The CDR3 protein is CASSEGRGAGELFF. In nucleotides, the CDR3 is TGTGCCAGCAGCGAAGGTCGGGGTGCCGGGGAGCTGTTTTTT.

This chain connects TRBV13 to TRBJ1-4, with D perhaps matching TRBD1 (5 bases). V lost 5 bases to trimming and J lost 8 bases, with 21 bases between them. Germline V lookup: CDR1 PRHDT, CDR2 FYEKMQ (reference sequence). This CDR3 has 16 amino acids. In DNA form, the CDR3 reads TGTGCCAGCAGCCAACCGGGGGGGAGCTTCGGGGAAAAACTGTTTTTT. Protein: CASSQPGGSFGEKLFF.

CDR3 coding DNA: TGTGCCAGCAGCCAACGGACAGGGGACCGGGGGTCGCAGTATTTT. This translates into CASSQRTGDRGSQYF. J is TRBJ2-3 and V is TRBV4-2; 9 nucleotides align to TRBD1. Unmatched junction bases numbered 10, after V lost 2 bases and J lost 10 bases. Germline lookup yields CDR1 LGHNA and CDR2 YNFKEQ. CDR3 length: 15 residues.

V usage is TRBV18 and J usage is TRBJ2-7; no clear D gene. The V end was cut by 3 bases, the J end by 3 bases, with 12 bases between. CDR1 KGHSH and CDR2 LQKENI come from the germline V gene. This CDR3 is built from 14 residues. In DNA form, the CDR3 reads TGTGCCAGCTCACCCCCCGGACCATACTACGAGCAGTACTTC. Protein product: CASSPPGPYYEQYF. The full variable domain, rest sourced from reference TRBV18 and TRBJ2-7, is NAGVMQNPRHLVRRRGQEARLRCSPMKGHSHVYWYRQLPEEGLKFMVYLQKENIIDESGMPKERFSAEFPKEGPSILRIQQVVRGDSAAYFCASSPPGPYYEQYFGPGTRLTVT.

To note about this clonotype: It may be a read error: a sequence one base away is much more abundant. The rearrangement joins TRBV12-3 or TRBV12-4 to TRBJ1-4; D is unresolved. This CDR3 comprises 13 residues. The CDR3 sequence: CAISPPANEKLFF. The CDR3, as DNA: TGTGCCATCAGTCCACCCGCTAATGAAAAACTGTTTTTT.